A single sample is the source of the 14 T cell receptor beta chains below, sequenced in a study of blood T cell repertoires in COVID-19. The repertoire was sequenced with immunoSEQ multiplex PCR; TCRdb's copy has only in-frame clones and lacks some. In the table there are over 85,000 clones, more than 85% of which are singletons. What was sequenced was peripheral blood. These receptors were obtained from a man aged 50 or older with active or convalescent COVID-19.

The CDR3: CASSNRDSYYGYTF. CDR3 nucleotide sequence: TGTGCCAGTAGTAATCGGGACAGCTACTATGGCTACACCTTC. This chain links TRBV19 with TRBJ1-2; 7 bases are a match to TRBD1. The CDR3 length is 14 residues. Germline V CDR1 and CDR2: LNHDA, SQIVND (reference sequence). Unmatched junction bases numbered 5, after V lost 4 bases and J lost 3 bases.

The chain combines TRBV29-1 with TRBJ2-7; TRBD2 aligns across 9 bases. Germline assignment: CDR1 SQVTM and CDR2 ANQGSEA. Trimming cost V 5 bases and J 1 base; bases outside gene matches: 9. The length of the CDR3 is 15 residues. CDR3 protein: CSVFSGGHLSYEQYV. The CDR3 bases are TGCAGCGTTTTTAGCGGGGGACACCTATCCTACGAGCAGTACGTC.

The chain has TRBV7-2 and TRBJ1-2; unclear D gene. Trimming stripped 3 bases from V and 0 bases from J, with 8 bases between. The CDR3 is 14 residues long. Germline lookup yields CDR1 SGHTA and CDR2 FQGNSA. Written as DNA, the CDR3 is TGTGCCAGCAGCTTTTACATCGCTAACTATGGCTACACCTTC. Protein: CASSFYIANYGYTF.

The J gene is TRBJ1-6, the V gene TRBV6-5, with TRBD1 matching 9 bases. Germline V lookup: CDR1 MNHEY, CDR2 SVGAGI. After removal of 7 bases from V and 9 bases from J, the junction contained 4 bases not matched to a gene. The CDR3 extends over 13 amino acids. CDR3 protein: CASKGQGISPLHF. For the CDR3, the DNA is TGTGCCAGCAAGGGACAGGGCATTTCACCCCTCCACTTT.

The J gene is TRBJ2-3, the V gene TRBV19; 12 nucleotides match TRBD2. The germline gives CDR1 LNHDA, CDR2 SQIVND (reference sequence). Germline trimming cut 6 bases from V and 4 bases from J; bases unmatched to any gene: 5. CDR3 length: 15 residues. CDR3 sequence: CASSPSGGEADTQYF. CDR3 DNA sequence: TGTGCCAGTAGCCCTAGCGGGGGGGAGGCAGATACGCAGTATTTT.

This chain links TRBV7-8 with TRBJ2-7, with D tentatively TRBD2 (7 bases). Trimming removed 5 bases from V and 3 bases from J, with 17 bases in between. The CDR3 consists of 15 residues. CDR1 is SGHVS, CDR2 FQNEAQ, per germline. Written as DNA, the CDR3 is TGTGCCAGCAGCCGCGGGGGCGCGGGGATCTACGAGCAGTACGTC. It translates to CASSRGGAGIYEQYV.

This clone appeared once. The V call is TRBV7-8, the J call TRBJ1-5; 10 bases align to TRBD1. Trimming at V came to 2 bases and at J to 9 bases, leaving 10 bases not matched to a gene. This CDR3 has 16 amino acids. Germline V gene sequence: CDR1 SGHVS, CDR2 FQNEAQ. CDR3 sequence (DNA): TGTGCCAGCAGCTTACTGAGGACAGGGGGTATCCGGCCCCAGCATTTT. As protein: CASSLLRTGGIRPQHF.

The CDR3 sequence is CASSLISSGGNVAKNIQYF. The CDR3 nucleotides are TGTGCCAGCAGCTTAATTAGTAGCGGGGGGAACGTAGCCAAAAACATTCAGTACTTC. The rearrangement uses TRBV7-8 and TRBJ2-4, with TRBD2 matching 10 bases. V lost 2 bases to trimming and J lost 0 bases; unmatched junction nucleotides: 10. CDR3 length: 19 residues. Germline CDR1 reads SGHVS; CDR2 reads FQNEAQ.

This rearrangement joins TRBV10-1 to TRBJ1-2; TRBD1 is a possible D gene (5 bases). Germline V CDR1 and CDR2: WNHNN, SYGVQD (reference sequence). Trimming took 3 bases from V and 2 from J, leaving 10 bases between them. The CDR3 has 14 amino acids. CDR3: CASSDSGRNYGYTF. CDR3 nucleotide sequence: TGCGCCAGCAGTGATTCAGGGAGGAACTATGGCTACACCTTC.

In this sample, this clone turned up once. The CDR3 sequence: CASHRGTGELFF. The CDR3 DNA reads as TGTGCCAGCCACAGGGGAACCGGGGAGCTGTTTTTT. This chain joins TRBV6-5 and TRBJ2-2; 7 bases align to TRBD1. The CDR3 is 12 amino acids. The germline CDR1 and CDR2 sequences are MNHEY and SVGAGI. With 8 bases clipped from V and 5 bases from J, the junction kept 2 bases outside the gene matches.

V is TRBV6-4 and J is TRBJ1-2, with 10 bases identical to TRBD1. Trimming took 4 bases from V and 2 from J; bases not matched to a gene: 4. CDR1 and CDR2 from the germline V gene are MRHNA and SNTAGT. The CDR3 runs 15 residues. The CDR3 region is CASSADRGLNYGYTF. DNA for the CDR3: TGTGCCAGCAGTGCCGACAGGGGGCTAAACTATGGCTACACCTTC.

The rearrangement joins TRBV6-5 to TRBJ2-6; D is unresolved. From germline, CDR1 is MNHEY and CDR2 SVGAGI. The CDR3 has 16 residues. V dropped 0 bases and J dropped 4 bases, with 10 bases sitting between them. The chain's CDR3 is CASSYSLGEGANVLTF. The CDR3 DNA reads TGTGCCAGCAGTTACTCCCTCGGTGAAGGGGCCAACGTCCTGACTTTC.

As DNA, the CDR3 is TGTGCCAGTAGTGAAGGACAGGCTTCTAACTATGGCTACACCTTC. Its protein product is CASSEGQASNYGYTF. The chain combines TRBV19 with TRBJ1-2; 7 positions agree with TRBD1. The CDR3 length is 15 residues. Trimming at V came to 5 bases and at J to 0 bases, leaving 6 bases not matched to a gene. In germline, CDR1 is LNHDA, CDR2 SQIVND (reference sequence). Full variable domain (remainder filled in from reference TRBV19 and TRBJ1-2): DGGITQSPKYLFRKEGQNVTLSCEQNLNHDAMYWYRQDPGQGLRLIYYSQIVNDFQKGDIAEGYSVSREKKESFPLTVTSAQKNPTAFYLCASSEGQASNYGYTFGSGTRLTVV.

This chain joins TRBV6-5 and TRBJ1-2; no clear D gene. This CDR3 spans 13 amino acids. V gave up 0 bases and J gave up 6 bases, with 8 bases separating them. CDR1 MNHEY and CDR2 SVGAGI come from the germline V gene. CDR3 coding DNA: TGTGCCAGCAGTTACTCCTCGCGGGATGGCTACACCTTC. Its translation: CASSYSSRDGYTF.